A single T cell receptor beta chain is shown here with its context. Its antigen is undetermined. This sample stems from a study of OX40 agonist ivuxolimab in advanced cancers. General study findings and limits: Those patients achieving a partial response at 0.1-3.0 mg/kg showed among the lowest clonal expansion.

The CDR3 runs 14 residues. Trimming shortened V by 2 bases and J by 0 bases, and 7 bases separated the two germline ends. The V gene's germline CDR1 is SGHVS and CDR2 FQNEAQ. This table comes from immunoSEQ multiplex PCR, and its TCRdb copy is limited to in-frame clones, with some not included. The sample lists about 68,000 clones, approximately 91% occurring once. The sample here was CD4+ or CD8+ T cells sorted from blood, taken in a trial of the OX40 agonist ivuxolimab. This chain joins TRBV7-8 and TRBJ1-1; a possible D gene is TRBD1 (6 bases). The receptor was isolated from an adult with an advanced solid tumor such as melanoma, head and neck, liver or kidney cancer. The CDR3 reads CASSLPGVNTEAFF. The CDR3 coding sequence is TGTGCCAGCAGCTTACCAGGGGTGAACACTGAAGCTTTCTTT.